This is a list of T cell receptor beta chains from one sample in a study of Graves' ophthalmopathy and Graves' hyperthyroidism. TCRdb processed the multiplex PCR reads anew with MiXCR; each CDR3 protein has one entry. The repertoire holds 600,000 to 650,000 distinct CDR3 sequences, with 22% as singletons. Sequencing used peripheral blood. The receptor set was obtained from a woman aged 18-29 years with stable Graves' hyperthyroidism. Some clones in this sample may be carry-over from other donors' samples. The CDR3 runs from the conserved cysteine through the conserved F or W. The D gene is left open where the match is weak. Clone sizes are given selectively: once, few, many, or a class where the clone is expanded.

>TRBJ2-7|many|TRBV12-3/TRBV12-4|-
CASSWDNYEQYF
TGTGCCAGCAGTTGGGACAACTACGAGCAGTACTTC
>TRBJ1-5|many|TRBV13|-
CASSLRPNQPQHF
TGTGCCAGCAGCTTACGGCCTAATCAGCCCCAGCATTTT
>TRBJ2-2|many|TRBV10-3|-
CAISRAGPGELFF
TGTGCCATCAGCAGGGCAGGCCCCGGGGAGCTGTTTTTT
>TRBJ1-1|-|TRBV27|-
CASSLTPRDTEAFF
TGTGCCAGCAGTTTAACCCCGCGGGACACTGAAGCTTTCTTT
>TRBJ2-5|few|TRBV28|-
CASSSGESQETQYF
TGTGCCAGCAGTTCCGGCGAGTCCCAAGAGACCCAGTACTTC
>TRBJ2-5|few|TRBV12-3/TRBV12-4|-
CASSWGTGGRGVGTQYF
TGTGCCAGCAGTTGGGGGACCGGGGGCAGGGGAGTAGGGACCCAGTACTTC
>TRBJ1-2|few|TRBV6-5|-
CASSSIEIKYFNYGYTF
TGTGCCAGCAGTTCCATCGAGATCAAATATTTTAACTATGGCTACACCTTC
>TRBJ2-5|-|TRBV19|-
CASSGGTTLQETQYF
TGTGCCAGTAGTGGAGGGACCACGCTACAAGAGACCCAGTACTTC
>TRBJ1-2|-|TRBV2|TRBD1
CASSETPGGGYTF
TGTGCCAGCAGTGAAACACCAGGGGGTGGCTACACCTTC
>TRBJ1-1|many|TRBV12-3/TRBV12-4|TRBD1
CASSPTGTENTEAFF
TGTGCCAGCAGTCCTACCGGGACAGAGAACACTGAAGCTTTCTTT
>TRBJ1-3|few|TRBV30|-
CASQRLISGNTIYF
TGTGCCTCCCAACGACTGATTTCTGGAAACACCATATATTTT
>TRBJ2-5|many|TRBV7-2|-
CASSLAVGQETQYF
TGTGCCAGCAGCTTAGCTGTGGGACAAGAGACCCAGTACTTC
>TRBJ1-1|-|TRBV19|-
CASSMIKGDRDEAFF
TGTGCCAGTAGTATGATTAAGGGGGACCGCGATGAAGCTTTCTTT
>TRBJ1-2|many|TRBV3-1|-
CASSQVRYGYTF
TGTGCCAGCAGCCAAGTCCGATATGGCTACACCTTC
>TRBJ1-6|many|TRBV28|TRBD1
CASNVYRGNSPLHF
TGTGCCAGCAACGTCTACAGGGGCAATTCACCCCTCCACTTT
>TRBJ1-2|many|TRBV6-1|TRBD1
CATATGGGGYTF
TGTGCCACCGCGACAGGGGGCGGAGGCTACACCTTC
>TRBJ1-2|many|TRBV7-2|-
CASSLDSGGYGYTF
TGTGCCAGCAGCTTAGATTCCGGGGGATATGGCTACACCTTC
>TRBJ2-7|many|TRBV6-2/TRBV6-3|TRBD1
CASWDRAYEQYF
TGTGCCAGCTGGGACAGGGCCTACGAGCAGTACTTC
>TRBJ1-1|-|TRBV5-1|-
CASSLASEGWAEAFF
TGCGCCAGCAGCTTGGCCTCGGAGGGGTGGGCTGAAGCTTTCTTT
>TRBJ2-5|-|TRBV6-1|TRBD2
CASRPPAGGSRGETQYF
TGTGCCAGCAGACCCCCAGCGGGGGGGTCACGGGGAGAGACCCAGTACTTC
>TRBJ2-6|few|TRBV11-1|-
CASSLEDGPSGANVLTF
TGTGCCAGCAGCTTAGAGGACGGTCCCTCTGGGGCCAACGTCCTGACTTTC
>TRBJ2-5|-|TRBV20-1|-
CSASRGQGFETQYF
TGCAGTGCCTCCCGGGGGCAGGGATTTGAGACCCAGTACTTC
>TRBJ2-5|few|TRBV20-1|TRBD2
CSASPTSGPETQYF
TGCAGTGCCAGCCCGACTAGCGGGCCCGAGACCCAGTACTTC
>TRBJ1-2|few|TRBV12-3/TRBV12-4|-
CASSSGGESYGYTF
TGTGCCAGCAGTTCCGGAGGGGAGAGCTATGGCTACACCTTC
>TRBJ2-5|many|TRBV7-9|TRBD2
CASSKPTSGETQYF
TGTGCCAGCAGCAAGCCGACTAGCGGAGAGACCCAGTACTTC
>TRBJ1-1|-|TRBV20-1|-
CSAGRQVNTEAFF
TGCAGTGCGGGCCGACAGGTGAACACTGAAGCTTTCTTT
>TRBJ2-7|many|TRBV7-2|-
CASSLKETTGSSYEQYF
TGTGCCAGCAGCTTAAAGGAGACGACCGGAAGCTCCTACGAGCAGTACTTC
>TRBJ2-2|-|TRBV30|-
CAWSVRGFGELFF
TGTGCCTGGAGTGTACGCGGGTTCGGGGAGCTGTTTTTT
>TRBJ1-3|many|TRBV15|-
CATSPKRGYLGNTIYF
TGTGCCACCAGCCCCAAGAGGGGTTACCTCGGAAACACCATATATTTT
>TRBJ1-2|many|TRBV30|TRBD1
CAWSEGAGGYYGYTF
TGTGCCTGGAGTGAGGGGGCAGGGGGCTACTATGGCTACACCTTC
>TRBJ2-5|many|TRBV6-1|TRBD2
CASRPTSGRGEETQYF
TGTGCCAGCAGGCCGACTAGCGGGAGGGGTGAAGAGACCCAGTACTTC
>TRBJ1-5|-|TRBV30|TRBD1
CAWSGQGGNQPQHF
TGTGCCTGGAGTGGGCAGGGGGGCAATCAGCCCCAGCATTTT
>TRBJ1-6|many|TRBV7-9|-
CASSLAQGRSPLHF
TGTGCCAGCAGCTTAGCGCAGGGGCGATCACCCCTCCACTTT
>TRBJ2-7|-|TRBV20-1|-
CSARDHRDGSLDEQYF
TGCAGTGCTAGAGATCATCGGGACGGGAGCCTCGACGAGCAGTACTTC
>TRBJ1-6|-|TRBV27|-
CASSLAEQGLSPLHF
TGTGCCAGCAGTTTAGCGGAGCAGGGGCTTTCACCCCTCCACTTT
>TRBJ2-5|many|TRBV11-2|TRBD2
CASSLDSASGVETQYF
TGTGCCAGCAGCTTAGATTCGGCTAGCGGTGTAGAGACCCAGTACTTC
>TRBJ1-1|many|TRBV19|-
CASSPHSVAEAFF
TGTGCCAGTAGTCCCCACAGTGTCGCTGAAGCTTTCTTT
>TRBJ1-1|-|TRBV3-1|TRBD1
CASSPDRGLKAFF
TGTGCCAGCAGCCCCGACAGGGGGCTTAAAGCTTTCTTT
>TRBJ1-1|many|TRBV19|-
CASSRQPLYSRNTEAFF
TGTGCCAGTAGTAGACAACCACTATATAGTCGGAACACTGAAGCTTTCTTT
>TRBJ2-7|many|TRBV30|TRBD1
CAWGQGSYEQYF
TGTGCCTGGGGACAGGGGTCCTACGAGCAGTACTTC
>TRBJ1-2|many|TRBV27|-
CASKFSDGPYGYTF
TGTGCCAGCAAGTTTAGTGACGGACCCTATGGCTACACCTTC
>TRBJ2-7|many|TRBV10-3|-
CAISEGTNEQYF
TGTGCCATCAGTGAGGGGACGAACGAGCAGTACTTC
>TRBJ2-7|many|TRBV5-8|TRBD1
CASSLSRDRDYEQYF
TGTGCCAGCAGCTTGAGTCGGGACAGAGACTACGAGCAGTACTTC
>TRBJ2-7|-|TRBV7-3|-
CASSLRFGTLNEQYF
TGTGCCAGCAGCTTAAGGTTCGGGACACTTAACGAGCAGTACTTC
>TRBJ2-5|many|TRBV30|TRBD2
CAWCSAGLAGPWGPQYF
TGTGCCTGGTGTTCAGCGGGACTAGCGGGACCCTGGGGGCCCCAGTACTTC
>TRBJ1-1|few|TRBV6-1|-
CASSVARVDAFF
TGTGCCAGCAGTGTAGCCCGGGTTGATGCTTTCTTT
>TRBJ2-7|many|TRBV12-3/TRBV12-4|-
CASSFGGLNEQYF
TGTGCCAGCAGTTTCGGGGGATTAAACGAGCAGTACTTC